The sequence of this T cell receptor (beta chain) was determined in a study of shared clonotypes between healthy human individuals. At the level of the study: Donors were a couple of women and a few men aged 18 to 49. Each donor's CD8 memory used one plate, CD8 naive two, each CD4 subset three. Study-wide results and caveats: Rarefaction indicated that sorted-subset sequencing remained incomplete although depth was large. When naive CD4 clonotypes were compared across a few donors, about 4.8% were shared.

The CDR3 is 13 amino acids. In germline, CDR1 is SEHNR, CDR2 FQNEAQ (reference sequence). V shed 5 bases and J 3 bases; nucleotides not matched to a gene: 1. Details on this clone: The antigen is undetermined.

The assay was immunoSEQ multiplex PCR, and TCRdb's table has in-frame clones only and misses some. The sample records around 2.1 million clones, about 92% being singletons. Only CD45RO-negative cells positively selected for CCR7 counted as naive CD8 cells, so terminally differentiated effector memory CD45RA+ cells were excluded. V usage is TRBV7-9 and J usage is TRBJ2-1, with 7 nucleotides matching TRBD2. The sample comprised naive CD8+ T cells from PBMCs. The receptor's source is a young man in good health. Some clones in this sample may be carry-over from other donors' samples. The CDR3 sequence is CASSAGVYNEQFF. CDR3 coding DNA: TGTGCCAGCAGCGCGGGAGTCTACAATGAGCAGTTCTTC.